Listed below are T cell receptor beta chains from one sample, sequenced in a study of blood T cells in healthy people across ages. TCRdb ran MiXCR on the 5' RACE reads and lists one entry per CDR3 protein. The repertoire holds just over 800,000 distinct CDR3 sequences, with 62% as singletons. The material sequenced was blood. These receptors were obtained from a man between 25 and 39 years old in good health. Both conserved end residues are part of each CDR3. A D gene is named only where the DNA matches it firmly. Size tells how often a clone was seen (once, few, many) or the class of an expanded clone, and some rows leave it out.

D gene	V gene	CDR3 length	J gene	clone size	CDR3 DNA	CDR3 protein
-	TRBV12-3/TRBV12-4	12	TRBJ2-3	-	TGTGCCAGCAGTATTAGCGCAGATACGCAGTATTTT	CASSISADTQYF
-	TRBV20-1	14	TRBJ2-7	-	TGCAGTGCTAGACAGCAGGAGAAGGAGAACGAGCAGTACTTC	CSARQQEKENEQYF
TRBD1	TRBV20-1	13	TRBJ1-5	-	TGCAGTGCTATTCGACAGGGCGGTCAGCCCCAGCATTTT	CSAIRQGGQPQHF
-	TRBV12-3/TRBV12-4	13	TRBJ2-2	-	TGTGCCAGCAGTTCGATCCCAACGGGGGAGCTGTTTTTT	CASSSIPTGELFF
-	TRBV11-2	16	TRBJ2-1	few	TGTGCCAGCAGCTTAAACCGACAGGGAGGAGACAATGAGCAGTTCTTC	CASSLNRQGGDNEQFF
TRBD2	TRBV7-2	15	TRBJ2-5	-	TGTGCCAGCAGATTACTAGCGGGGGGCGGGGAGACCCAGTACTTC	CASRLLAGGGETQYF
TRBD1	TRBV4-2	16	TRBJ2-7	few	TGTGCCAGCAGCCTAATCCGACAGGGAAGATCCCACGAGCAGTACTTC	CASSLIRQGRSHEQYF
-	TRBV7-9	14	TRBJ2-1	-	TGTGCCACCACCCTAACCTCGGGGCCCTTCGGGCAGTTCTTC	CATTLTSGPFGQFF
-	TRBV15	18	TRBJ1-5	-	TGTGCCACCAGCTTGGGTCGCCTCGGGATTGGGGGCAATCAGCCCCAGCATTTT	CATSLGRLGIGGNQPQHF
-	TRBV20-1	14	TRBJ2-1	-	TGCAGTGCTAGAGACGTGGGCATCTACAATGAGCAGTTCTTC	CSARDVGIYNEQFF
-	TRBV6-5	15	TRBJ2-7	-	TGTGCCAGCAGTTATTCCGCGACAGGCTCCTACGAGCAGTACTTC	CASSYSATGSYEQYF
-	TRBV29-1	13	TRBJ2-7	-	TGCAGCGCTAGGGACGGGTTCATGTATGAGCAGTACTTC	CSARDGFMYEQYF
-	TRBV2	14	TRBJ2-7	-	TGTGCCAGCAGGCCCCCCGTCCAAGGGTACGAGCAGTACTTC	CASRPPVQGYEQYF
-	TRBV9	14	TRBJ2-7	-	TGTGCCAGCAGCGTAGGGACCAGGGAGCACGAGCAGTACTTC	CASSVGTREHEQYF
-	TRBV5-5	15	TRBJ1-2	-	TGTGCCTCGTTCACTCAGGACACCTCCAAAAGGGGCTACACCTTC	CASFTQDTSKRGYTF
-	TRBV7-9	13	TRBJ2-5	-	TGTGCCAGCAGTCATAGACAGCAAGAGACCCAGTACTTC	CASSHRQQETQYF
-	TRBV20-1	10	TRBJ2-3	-	TGCAGAAGTGACTCAGATACGCAGTATTTT	CRSDSDTQYF
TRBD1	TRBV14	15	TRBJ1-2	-	TGTGCCAGCAGCCAAGGCGGGACAGGCGTCCATGGCTACACCTTC	CASSQGGTGVHGYTF
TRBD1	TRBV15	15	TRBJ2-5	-	TGTGCCACCAGCAGGAGCCTTACAGGGGAGGAGACCCAGTACTTC	CATSRSLTGEETQYF
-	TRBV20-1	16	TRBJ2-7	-	TGCAGTGCTAGAGTTTTAGGTAGGGACATCTCCTACGAGCAGTACTTC	CSARVLGRDISYEQYF
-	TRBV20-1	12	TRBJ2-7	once	TGCAGTGCTCCGCGACAGTCCTACGAGCAGTACTTC	CSAPRQSYEQYF
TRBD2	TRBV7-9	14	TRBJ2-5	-	TGTGCCAGCAGCCTAGCGGGGGGTTTCGAGACCCAGTACTTC	CASSLAGGFETQYF
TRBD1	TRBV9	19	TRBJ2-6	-	TGTGCCAGCAGCGCCCCCAAGACAGGGATCTCCTCTGGGGCCAACGTCCTGACTTTC	CASSAPKTGISSGANVLTF
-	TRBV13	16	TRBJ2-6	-	TGTGCCAGCAGCTTACTGGAGGACTCTGGGGCCAACGTCCTGACTTTC	CASSLLEDSGANVLTF
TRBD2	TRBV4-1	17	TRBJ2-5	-	TGCGCCAGCAGCCACCCGACTAGCGGGGAAAAACAAGAGACCCAGTACTTC	CASSHPTSGEKQETQYF
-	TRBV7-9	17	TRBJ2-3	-	TGTGCCAGCAGCTCCCCCCCAGGGGTAATCTTCACAGATACGCAGTATTTT	CASSSPPGVIFTDTQYF
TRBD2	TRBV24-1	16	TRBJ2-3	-	TGTGCCACCAGTAGGGCTAGCGGGGCCCGCACAGATACGCAGTATTTT	CATSRASGARTDTQYF
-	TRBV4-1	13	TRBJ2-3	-	TGCGCCAGCAGCCGAGACAACGTAGATACGCAGTATTTT	CASSRDNVDTQYF
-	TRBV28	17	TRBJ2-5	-	TGTGCCAGCAGTTTAGGATCGTCCAGGTTGGCCCAAGAGACCCAGTACTTC	CASSLGSSRLAQETQYF
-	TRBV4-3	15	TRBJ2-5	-	TGCGCCAGCAGCCAAGAAAACCAGGGGCAGGCGACCCAGTACTTC	CASSQENQGQATQYF
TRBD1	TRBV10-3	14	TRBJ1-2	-	TGTGCCATCAGGAGACAGGGAGCTAACTATGGCTACACCTTC	CAIRRQGANYGYTF
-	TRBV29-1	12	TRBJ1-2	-	TGCAGCGTTGAAGCTAACGTCTATGGCTACACCTTC	CSVEANVYGYTF
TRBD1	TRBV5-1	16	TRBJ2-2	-	TGCGCCAGCAGCCCTACGTATGGGACAGGCGATGGGGAGCTGTTTTTT	CASSPTYGTGDGELFF
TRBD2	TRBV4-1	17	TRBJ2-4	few	TGCACCAGCAGCCAAGGTCCGAGCGGGGGGGCCCAAAACATTCAGTACTTC	CTSSQGPSGGAQNIQYF
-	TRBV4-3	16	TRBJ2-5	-	TGCGCCAGCAGCCAAGAAGGGCCAGGGGGGCAAGAGACCCAGTACTTC	CASSQEGPGGQETQYF
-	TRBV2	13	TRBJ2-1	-	TGTGCCAGCACCGGACAGTGGTACAATGAGCAGTTCTTC	CASTGQWYNEQFF
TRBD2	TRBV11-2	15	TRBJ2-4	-	TGTGCCAGCAGCAAAACTAGCGGGGACGCCTCTGGGCAGTACTTC	CASSKTSGDASGQYF
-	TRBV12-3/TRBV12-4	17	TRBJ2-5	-	TGTGCCAGCAGTCTAGCAGGAGGGGGCGGTGGTCAAGAGACCCAGTACTTC	CASSLAGGGGGQETQYF
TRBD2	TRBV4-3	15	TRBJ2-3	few	TGCGCCAGCAGCCAGAGCGGGGGGCAGGGAGATACGCAGTATTTT	CASSQSGGQGDTQYF
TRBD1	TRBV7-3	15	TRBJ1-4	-	TGTGCCAGCAGCTTACAGGGGGGTGTCGGGGAAAAACTGTTTTTT	CASSLQGGVGEKLFF
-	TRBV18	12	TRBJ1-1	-	TGTGCCAGCTCCTCTTATTCCACTGAAGCTTTCTTT	CASSSYSTEAFF